Following are 7 T cell receptor beta chains from one sample sequenced in a study of shared clonotypes between healthy human individuals. Sequencing was performed with immunoSEQ multiplex PCR; in TCRdb, only in-frame clones are kept and a portion is missing. Of 330,000 or so clones in the sample, 73% are singletons; the top ten hold less than 11%. The sample was memory CD4+ T cells sorted from blood. Subset specified: CD45RA-negative fraction. The receptor source for this set is a man aged 25 to 45 in good health.

Concerning this clone: A single base separates this from a much larger clone, so it may be a read error. The chain is built from TRBV2 and TRBJ2-6; D is uncertain. This CDR3 comprises 13 residues. CDR1 SNHLY and CDR2 FYNNEI come from the germline V gene. V was pared by 6 bases and J by 0 bases, with 3 bases between. The CDR3 reads CASRISGANVLTF. The DNA of the CDR3 is TGTGCCAGCAGGATCTCTGGGGCCAACGTCCTGACTTTC.

The chain carries TRBV6-5 and TRBJ1-2; D is uncertain. Trimming shortened V by 0 bases and J by 5 bases, and 16 bases separated the two germline ends. There are 16 residues in the CDR3. The germline V gene encodes CDR1 MNHEY and CDR2 SVGAGI. The CDR3 nucleotides read TGTGCCAGCAGTTACTCATCCCTCACAGCTTCTTATGGCTACACCTTC. Protein sequence: CASSYSSLTASYGYTF.

The chain recombines TRBV18 with TRBJ2-5; a weak D match, TRBD2 (5 bases). This CDR3 has 18 amino acids. Germline V gives CDR1 KGHSH, CDR2 LQKENI. The V and J ends lost 4 bases and 6 bases respectively, with 27 bases between them. This CDR3 reads CASSQLPPEGWRLQTQYF. The CDR3 nucleotides read TGTGCCAGCTCACAACTCCCACCAGAAGGGTGGAGGTTACAGACCCAGTACTTC.

This chain joins TRBV19 and TRBJ2-7, with 7 bases identical to TRBD1. The CDR3 spans 15 residues. Germline values: CDR1 LNHDA, CDR2 SQIVND (reference sequence). Trimming removed 6 bases from V and 0 bases from J; junction bases left unmatched: 8. The CDR3 nucleotides read TGTGCCAGTAGACCTGAACCAGGGGGCTCCTACGAGCAGTACTTC. Translation gives CASRPEPGGSYEQYF.

The rearrangement links TRBV9 to TRBJ2-3; TRBD2 matches at 8 bases. The germline V gene has CDR1 SGDLS and CDR2 YYNGEE. Germline trimming cut 3 bases from V and 8 bases from J; bases unmatched to any gene: 14. CDR3 length equals 16 residues. The CDR3 here is CASSATPTRGARTQYF. CDR3 sequence (DNA): TGTGCCAGCAGCGCCACCCCTACGCGGGGGGCTCGTACGCAGTATTTT.

The V gene is TRBV7-9, the J gene TRBJ2-3, with unresolved D. The germline CDR1 and CDR2 sequences are SEHNR and FQNEAQ (reference sequence). The CDR3 consists of 16 residues. V lost 4 bases to trimming and J lost 0 bases, with 14 bases between them. In nucleotides, the CDR3 is TGTGCCAGCAGCTGGAGACCCAGCAGTAGCACAGATACGCAGTATTTT. This gives the protein CASSWRPSSSTDTQYF.

This chain joins TRBV30 and TRBJ1-5; D gene ambiguous. This CDR3 is 14 amino acids long. CDR1 is GTSNPN, CDR2 SVGIG, per germline (reference sequence). Deletions cut 1 base from V and 3 bases from J, with 10 bases between. DNA of the CDR3: TGTGCCTGGAGTGGGCAGGTTTTCAATCAGCCCCAGCATTTT. Protein product: CAWSGQVFNQPQHF.